One and the same sample provided the 20 T cell receptor beta chains below, sequenced in a study of T cells in localized non-small cell lung cancer. Generated by immunoSEQ multiplex PCR, the TCRdb table keeps only in-frame clones and is missing some. Of approximately 25,000 clones detected, 90% appear once; the ten largest clones hold 0.95% to 1.4%. The source material was peripheral blood, sampled before any cancer treatment. Receptors were obtained from a woman aged 40 to 75 with stage I lung adenocarcinoma.

This clone was found once. The CDR3 here is CASSLRSGNNEQFF. The CDR3, as DNA: TGTGCCAGCAGTTTAAGGTCCGGCAACAATGAGCAGTTCTTC. The chain is built from TRBV27 and TRBJ2-1; D ambiguous. The CDR3 is 14 amino acids. Germline CDR1 MNHEY, CDR2 SMNVEV (reference sequence). Trimming removed 2 bases at V and 5 bases at J, with 10 bases between.

The J gene is TRBJ2-7, the V gene TRBV27, with D possibly TRBD2 on 5 matching bases. Germline CDR1 is MNHEY and CDR2 is SMNVEV (reference sequence). This CDR3 has 13 residues. Trimming removed 6 bases from V and 0 bases from J, with 9 bases in between. CDR3 region: CASRPEASYEQYF. DNA for the CDR3: TGTGCCAGCAGACCGGAGGCCTCCTACGAGCAGTACTTC.

This clone was detected only a few times. This chain joins TRBV30 and TRBJ2-2; 9 bases are a match to TRBD2. The V segment lost 7 bases and the J segment 4 bases; nucleotides outside the gene matches: 7. This CDR3 has 14 amino acids. From germline, CDR1 is GTSNPN and CDR2 SVGIG (reference sequence). This CDR3 is CALAGDGGTGELFF. As DNA, the CDR3 is TGTGCCTTAGCGGGAGATGGAGGCACCGGGGAGCTGTTTTTT.

This clone was counted once. The rearrangement links TRBV27 to TRBJ2-5, with D possibly TRBD2 on 5 matching bases. V lost 4 bases to trimming and J lost 5 bases, with 17 bases between them. This CDR3 is built from 15 residues. Germline CDR1 is MNHEY and CDR2 is SMNVEV (reference sequence). CDR3 loop: CASSYRSRGPETQYF. In nucleotides, the CDR3 is TGTGCCAGCAGTTACCGTTCTCGAGGGCCGGAGACCCAGTACTTC.

The sample holds one count of this clone. The CDR3 region is CASSPLAWGTNTGELFF. CDR3 in DNA: TGCGCCAGCAGCCCACTAGCGTGGGGGACGAACACCGGGGAGCTGTTTTTT. The chain combines TRBV5-1 with TRBJ2-2; 7 bases are a match to TRBD2. Germline values: CDR1 SGHRS, CDR2 YFSETQ. The CDR3 covers 17 residues. With V trimmed by 4 bases and J by 0 bases, 9 bases remained unmatched.

The J gene is TRBJ1-1, the V gene TRBV5-1; D is possibly TRBD1 (5 bases). The CDR3 is 17 amino acids. The germline CDR1 and CDR2 sequences are SGHRS and YFSETQ. Trimming removed 7 bases at V and 1 base at J, with 23 bases between. CDR3 DNA sequence: TGCGCCAGCTCCGGGGGGGGTCGTATTTCGGCGAACACTGAAGCTTTCTTT. It translates to CASSGGGRISANTEAFF.

The CDR3 sequence: CASSLAGVPYNEQFF. The CDR3 DNA is TGTGCCAGCAGCTTAGCGGGAGTCCCCTACAATGAGCAGTTCTTC. The chain combines TRBV7-2 with TRBJ2-1, with D perhaps matching TRBD2 (5 bases). The CDR3 loop spans 15 amino acids. With 0 bases removed from V and 2 bases from J, the gap between germline ends came to 8 bases. The germline V gene encodes CDR1 SGHTA and CDR2 FQGNSA.

The chain employs TRBV11-2 and TRBJ2-1; TRBD2 aligns across 9 bases. CDR1 and CDR2 (germline): SGHAT, FQNNGV. V gave up 8 bases and J gave up 8 bases; unmatched junction bases: 19. CDR3 length: 17 amino acids. Written as DNA, the CDR3 is TGTGCCAGCGCCCCAGGTTTGCTAGCGGGGTATGGCGATGAGCAGTTCTTC. It codes for CASAPGLLAGYGDEQFF.

The V call is TRBV19, the J call TRBJ1-2; 7 bases agree with TRBD1. Losses at the gene ends were 7 bases for V and 3 bases for J; bases not matched to a gene: 5. The CDR3 is 13 amino acids. Germline CDR1 and CDR2: LNHDA and SQIVND (reference sequence). The CDR3: CASKGQTYYGYTF. The CDR3 DNA is TGTGCCAGTAAGGGACAGACCTACTATGGCTACACCTTC. Full variable domain (outside the CDR3, taken from reference TRBV19 and TRBJ1-2): DGGITQSPKYLFRKEGQNVTLSCEQNLNHDAMYWYRQDPGQGLRLIYYSQIVNDFQKGDIAEGYSVSREKKESFPLTVTSAQKNPTAFYLCASKGQTYYGYTFGSGTRLTVV.

This chain uses TRBV6-1 with TRBJ2-2; D may be TRBD1 (6 bases). Trimming pared 11 bases from V and 4 bases from J, leaving 14 bases between. CDR1 MNHNS and CDR2 SASEGT come from the germline V gene. This CDR3 spans 13 amino acids. Here the CDR3 reads CAARGGVTGELFF. CDR3 nucleotide sequence: TGTGCCGCCAGGGGTGGGGTCACCGGGGAGCTGTTTTTT.

The chain carries TRBV2 and TRBJ2-3, with D possibly TRBD1 on 6 matching bases. The CDR3 sequence is 12 residues long. Per the germline V gene, CDR1 is SNHLY and CDR2 is FYNNEI. Deletions cut 5 bases from V and 5 bases from J, with 8 bases between. The CDR3 reads CASSWGRDTQYF. The CDR3 bases are TGTGCCAGCAGTTGGGGGCGAGATACGCAGTATTTT.

The V and J genes are TRBV5-1 and TRBJ2-5; D gene ambiguous. This CDR3 comprises 14 residues. Trimming pared 0 bases from V and 1 base from J, leaving 7 bases between. CDR1 SGHRS and CDR2 YFSETQ come from the germline V gene. The CDR3 loop is CASSLGQSQETQYF. The CDR3 DNA reads as TGCGCCAGCAGCTTGGGGCAGAGCCAAGAGACCCAGTACTTC.

This clone was picked up one time. The chain employs TRBV28 and TRBJ1-5; D possibly corresponds to TRBD1 (6 bases). The germline V and J ends were trimmed by 3 bases and 3 bases, with 18 bases remaining between them. CDR3 length: 17 residues. Germline CDR1 reads MDHEN; CDR2 reads SYDVKM. CDR3 coding DNA: TGTGCCAGCAGTTTGGGAGGGGCGGGGGGCCTCAATCAGCCCCAGCATTTT. Protein product: CASSLGGAGGLNQPQHF.

The rearrangement links TRBV5-6 to TRBJ1-6; D is unresolved. Trimming removed 5 bases at V and 4 bases at J, with 10 bases between. The length of the CDR3 is 14 residues. Germline CDR1 SGHDT, CDR2 YYEEEE. CDR3 coding DNA: TGTGCCAGCAGTCGCACCGATTATAATTCACCCCTCCACTTT. Translated: CASSRTDYNSPLHF.

The rearrangement uses TRBV19 and TRBJ2-7, with a tentative D call TRBD1 (6 bases). The CDR3 extends over 13 amino acids. Trimming took 7 bases from V and 6 from J, leaving 16 bases between them. Per the germline V gene, CDR1 is LNHDA and CDR2 is SQIVND (reference sequence). CDR3 sequence: CASTGRGTSEQYF. As DNA, the CDR3 is TGTGCCAGTACAGGCAGGGGAACATCCGAGCAGTACTTC.

The genes are TRBV30 and TRBJ2-1; 8 bases fit TRBD2. Trimming took 0 bases from V and 8 from J; bases not matched to a gene: 6. Germline CDR1 GTSNPN, CDR2 SVGIG (reference sequence). This CDR3 spans 14 amino acids. CDR3 DNA sequence: TGTGCCTGGAGTGTCGGCGGGAGGCCGTATGAGCAGTTCTTC. It encodes CAWSVGGRPYEQFF.

The chain joins TRBV19 to TRBJ2-5; D is ambiguous. The CDR3 is 15 residues long. Per germline, CDR1 LNHDA and CDR2 SQIVND (reference sequence). V gave up 2 bases and J gave up 2 bases, with 12 bases separating them. CDR3 protein: CASSIPGQLQETQYF. DNA for the CDR3: TGTGCCAGTAGTATACCCGGCCAGCTTCAAGAGACCCAGTACTTC.

The V call is TRBV7-9, the J call TRBJ2-1; D gene uncertain. This CDR3 comprises 14 residues. The V end lost 5 bases, the J end lost 0 bases, and 8 bases lay between the germline ends. Germline V gene lookup returns CDR1 SEHNR and CDR2 FQNEAQ (reference sequence). The CDR3 sequence: CASSTQSSYNEQFF. CDR3 DNA sequence: TGTGCCAGCAGCACCCAAAGCTCCTACAATGAGCAGTTCTTC. Drawing the rest from reference TRBV7-9 and TRBJ2-1, the complete variable domain is DTGVSQNPRHKITKRGQNVTFRCDPISEHNRLYWYRQTLGQGPEFLTYFQNEAQLEKSRLLSDRFSAERPKGSFSTLEIQRTEQGDSAMYLCASSTQSSYNEQFFGPGTRLTVL.

V and J are TRBV2 and TRBJ1-1; D not certain. The CDR3 spans 15 residues. Germline assignment: CDR1 SNHLY and CDR2 FYNNEI. Trimming shortened V by 7 bases and J by 3 bases, and 18 bases separated the two germline ends. The CDR3, as DNA: TGTGCCAGCAAATCGGGGAGGTCGTCGGACACTGAAGCTTTCTTT. Encoded protein: CASKSGRSSDTEAFF.

This clone was recorded once. The rearrangement links TRBV9 to TRBJ2-5; TRBD2 agrees at 8 bases. J lost 5 bases, V lost 0 bases, and 3 bases had no gene match. The germline gives CDR1 SGDLS, CDR2 YYNGEE. The CDR3 has 14 residues. The chain's CDR3 is CASSVVPGGETQYF. The CDR3, as DNA: TGTGCCAGCAGCGTAGTCCCGGGGGGGGAGACCCAGTACTTC.